These 31 T cell receptor beta chains share one sample of origin, sequenced in a study of cytomegalovirus exposure and HLA in healthy donors. The PCR was carried out with 60 Vbeta primers and 13 Jbeta primers. The protocol was immunoSEQ multiplex PCR, while the TCRdb copy is restricted to in-frame clones and leaves out a portion. The data show 150,000 to 200,000 clones, with approximately 80% seen just once and roughly 0.99% held by the top ten. Sequencing was done on a sample of PBMCs. The receptors stem from a woman between 40 and 50 years old in good health and CMV-seronegative.

The chain combines TRBV7-8 with TRBJ1-3; weak D call: TRBD1 (6 bases). V was trimmed by 5 bases and J by 0 bases, leaving 11 bases between them. The CDR3 runs 15 residues. Looked up from germline, CDR1 is SGHVS and CDR2 is FQNEAQ. The chain's CDR3 is CASSQTGYSGNTIYF. CDR3 DNA: TGTGCCAGCAGCCAAACAGGGTACTCTGGAAACACCATATATTTT.

The V call is TRBV5-1, the J call TRBJ2-7; 7 bases align to TRBD1. The CDR3 spans 12 residues. The V gene end was trimmed by 0 bases and the J gene end by 7 bases; junction bases not matched to a gene: 1. Germline loops: CDR1 SGHRS, CDR2 YFSETQ. CDR3 DNA sequence: TGCGCCAGCAGCTTGGGACAGGGTGAGCAGTACTTC. Its protein is CASSLGQGEQYF.

This clone was seen only a few times. The rearrangement links TRBV6-5 to TRBJ1-5; no clear D. The ends were cut back, 2 bases at V and 9 bases at J, with 14 bases in the middle. Germline loops: CDR1 MNHEY, CDR2 SVGAGI. The CDR3 runs to 14 residues. CDR3 sequence (DNA): TGTGCCAGCAGTTACGGGGAGGGATTGCGGCCCCAGCATTTT. Its protein is CASSYGEGLRPQHF.

The chain employs TRBV7-9 and TRBJ2-7; D is possibly TRBD2 (5 bases). Germline assignment: CDR1 SEHNR and CDR2 FQNEAQ (reference sequence). The V end was cut by 1 base, the J end by 7 bases, with 11 bases between. The CDR3 is 13 amino acids. Here the CDR3 DNA reads TGTGCCAGCAGCTTAGGTTGGCCGGGGGAGCAGTACTTC. Protein: CASSLGWPGEQYF.

This chain connects TRBV7-2 to TRBJ2-3; D possibly corresponds to TRBD1 (5 bases). The CDR3 length is 13 residues. Between the trimmed V and J ends, which lost 4 bases and 8 bases, there was a span of 13 bases. Per the germline V gene, CDR1 is SGHTA and CDR2 is FQGNSA. The CDR3 protein is CASSSDQGTTQYF. The CDR3, as DNA: TGTGCCAGCAGCTCGGATCAGGGCACTACGCAGTATTTT.

As DNA, the CDR3 is TGTGCCAGCAGCTCTACACTGGGAGGGGCAGATACGCAGTATTTT. Its protein is CASSSTLGGADTQYF. This chain links TRBV7-9 with TRBJ2-3; the match to TRBD2 covers 7 bases. CDR3 size: 15 residues. Germline V gives CDR1 SEHNR, CDR2 FQNEAQ (reference sequence). Trimming cost V 4 bases and J 4 bases; bases outside gene matches: 8.

The V gene is TRBV2, the J gene TRBJ1-5; perhaps TRBD1 as D (5 bases). CDR1 and CDR2 (germline): SNHLY, FYNNEI. This CDR3 has 15 amino acids. The V gene lost 3 bases and the J gene lost 0 bases, with 9 bases spanning the gap. The CDR3 DNA reads TGTGCCAGCAGTGATAGGCAGGGTAGCAATCAGCCCCAGCATTTT. The encoded protein is CASSDRQGSNQPQHF. Drawing the rest from reference TRBV2 and TRBJ1-5, the complete variable domain is EPEVTQTPSHQVTQMGQEVILRCVPISNHLYFYWYRQILGQKVEFLVSFYNNEISEKSEIFDDQFSVERPDGSNFTLKIRSTKLEDSAMYFCASSDRQGSNQPQHFGDGTRLSIL.

This chain uses TRBV11-2 with TRBJ2-7; D is ambiguous. Germline CDR1 reads SGHAT; CDR2 reads FQNNGV. The V gene lost 0 bases and the J gene lost 12 bases, with 21 bases spanning the gap. The CDR3 spans 15 residues. The DNA of the CDR3 is TGTGCCAGCAGCTTAGATCGGCAAGAGGCCCAGCTACTGTACTTC. This codes for CASSLDRQEAQLLYF.

The J gene is TRBJ2-3, the V gene TRBV7-6; possible D gene TRBD1, 6 bases. The germline V and J ends were trimmed by 5 bases and 3 bases, with 18 bases remaining between them. This CDR3 has 16 residues. Germline V gene data show CDR1 as SGHVS and CDR2 as FNYEAQ. The CDR3 DNA follows: TGTGCCAGCAGCCAAACGGGGCAGGGGCGGACAGATACGCAGTATTTT. It encodes CASSQTGQGRTDTQYF.

The chain links TRBV7-9 to TRBJ1-1; D not certain. There are 16 residues in the CDR3. V was shortened by 2 bases and J by 4 bases, with 17 bases between the two germline ends. CDR1 SEHNR and CDR2 FQNEAQ come from the germline V gene (reference sequence). The CDR3 coding sequence is TGTGCCAGCAGCTTAAGCCGCGCGAACTCGGGCACTGAAGCTTTCTTT. Translated: CASSLSRANSGTEAFF.

V usage is TRBV14 and J usage is TRBJ1-1, with a weak D call TRBD1 (6 bases). Germline-derived CDR1 and CDR2 are SGHDN and FVKESK. The V end lost 0 bases, the J end lost 4 bases, and 15 bases lay between the germline ends. The CDR3 is made up of 16 amino acids. Here the CDR3 reads CASSQDPPGVGTEAFF. The CDR3 nucleotides read TGTGCCAGCAGCCAAGATCCGCCAGGGGTGGGCACTGAAGCTTTCTTT. Supplemented by reference TRBV14 and TRBJ1-1, the full variable domain reads EAGVTQFPSHSVIEKGQTVTLRCDPISGHDNLYWYRRVMGKEIKFLLHFVKESKQDESGMPNNRFLAERTGGTYSTLKVQPAELEDSGVYFCASSQDPPGVGTEAFFGQGTRLTVV.

This clone came up a few times. This chain uses TRBV19 with TRBJ2-2, with D tentatively TRBD1 (5 bases). Between the trimmed V and J ends, which lost 3 bases and 3 bases, there was a span of 5 bases. The CDR3 is 13 residues long. Looked up from germline, CDR1 is LNHDA and CDR2 is SQIVND (reference sequence). The CDR3 is CASSMGHTGELFF. DNA of the CDR3: TGTGCCAGTAGTATGGGGCACACCGGGGAGCTGTTTTTT.

This clone appeared a few times. The V and J genes are TRBV7-2 and TRBJ2-7; 15 nucleotides line up with TRBD2. The CDR3 covers 16 residues. Per the germline V gene, CDR1 is SGHTA and CDR2 is FQGNSA. J was trimmed by 1 base and V by 3 bases; bases with no gene match: 1. The CDR3 here is CASSFGLAGGSYEQYV. The CDR3 nucleotides read TGTGCCAGCAGCTTCGGACTAGCGGGAGGGTCCTACGAGCAGTACGTC.

The count of this clone is one. The V and J genes are TRBV9 and TRBJ2-5; possible D gene TRBD2, 5 bases. The germline gives CDR1 SGDLS, CDR2 YYNGEE. This CDR3 comprises 14 residues. V shed 0 bases and J shed 2 bases, with 8 bases lying between them. The CDR3 loop reads CASSVAGRQETQYF. CDR3 in DNA: TGTGCCAGCAGCGTAGCGGGAAGACAAGAGACCCAGTACTTC.

This clone turned up a few times. The chain has TRBV5-1 and TRBJ2-7; TRBD2 aligns across 14 bases. The CDR3 has 18 amino acids. V lost 0 bases to trimming and J lost 5 bases; unmatched junction nucleotides: 10. CDR1 SGHRS and CDR2 YFSETQ come from the germline V gene. The CDR3 region is CASSLGPGLAGGNHEQYV. DNA of the CDR3: TGCGCCAGCAGCTTGGGCCCCGGACTAGCGGGAGGAAACCACGAGCAGTACGTC.

This sequence joins TRBV13 and TRBJ2-7; 8 bases agree with TRBD2. Looked up from germline, CDR1 is PRHDT and CDR2 is FYEKMQ (reference sequence). V gave up 5 bases and J gave up 0 bases; unmatched junction bases: 3. The CDR3 sequence is 14 residues long. This CDR3 is CASSVAGTSYEQYF. CDR3 DNA: TGTGCCAGCAGCGTAGCGGGAACCTCCTACGAGCAGTACTTC.

The CDR3 protein is CASSQQGPYGYTF. The CDR3 DNA is TGTGCCAGCAGCCAACAGGGTCCCTATGGCTACACCTTC. The chain carries TRBV4-2 and TRBJ1-2; maybe TRBD1 (5 bases). V shed 2 bases and J shed 4 bases, with 8 bases lying between them. CDR1 is LGHNA, CDR2 YNFKEQ, per germline. The CDR3 loop spans 13 amino acids.

V is TRBV4-3 and J is TRBJ2-1; 9 positions match TRBD2. Germline V gene data show CDR1 as LGHNA and CDR2 as YSLEER. CDR3 length: 15 amino acids. The V gene end was trimmed by 5 bases and the J gene end by 2 bases; junction bases not matched to a gene: 4. CDR3 sequence (DNA): TGCGCCAGCAGCATGCGGGAGGGCCCCTACAATGAGCAGTTCTTC. Amino acids: CASSMREGPYNEQFF.

The chain recombines TRBV4-1 with TRBJ2-2; a weak D match, TRBD1 (6 bases). The CDR3 is 14 amino acids. In germline, CDR1 is MGHRA, CDR2 YSYEKL. V was cut by 3 bases and J by 6 bases, with 11 bases left in between. The CDR3 loop is CASSQGAWAGELFF. The CDR3 DNA reads TGCGCCAGCAGCCAGGGGGCCTGGGCCGGGGAGCTGTTTTTT.

The chain is built from TRBV18 and TRBJ1-3; TRBD1 matches at 7 bases. The germline V gene encodes CDR1 KGHSH and CDR2 LQKENI. The J segment lost 3 bases and the V segment lost 1 base, leaving 3 bases of the junction unmatched. This CDR3 region has 15 residues. The CDR3 is CASSPQGAGGNTIYF. CDR3 nucleotide sequence: TGTGCCAGCTCACCACAGGGGGCCGGTGGAAACACCATATATTTT.

The chain combines TRBV5-1 with TRBJ2-7, with 10 positions matching TRBD2. The CDR3 runs to 15 residues. V was pared by 4 bases and J by 2 bases, with 6 bases of the junction left unmatched. Germline lookup yields CDR1 SGHRS and CDR2 YFSETQ. CDR3 nucleotide sequence: TGCGCCAGCAGCACGAGCGGGGGGGTTGCCTACGAGCAGTACTTC. This gives the protein CASSTSGGVAYEQYF.

This clone was recorded only once. CDR3 loop: CASSPSANYGYTF. CDR3 coding DNA: TGCGCCAGCAGCCCGAGCGCTAACTATGGCTACACCTTC. The gene calls are TRBV5-1 and TRBJ1-2, with D uncertain. The germline CDR1 and CDR2 sequences are SGHRS and YFSETQ. The CDR3 covers 13 residues. With 4 bases removed from V and 0 bases from J, the gap between germline ends came to 7 bases.

This chain links TRBV7-9 with TRBJ1-2; D unclear. The CDR3 is made up of 11 amino acids. V was pared by 2 bases and J by 13 bases, with 11 bases between. Germline V gene sequence: CDR1 SEHNR, CDR2 FQNEAQ (reference sequence). The CDR3 region is CASSLPVSGTF. For the CDR3, the DNA is TGTGCCAGCAGCTTACCGGTTTCGGGCACCTTC.

The J gene is TRBJ1-2, the V gene TRBV19; D might be TRBD1 (5 bases). V shed 8 bases and J shed 5 bases, with 15 bases lying between them. Germline values: CDR1 LNHDA, CDR2 SQIVND (reference sequence). The CDR3 sequence is 13 residues long. The CDR3 sequence: CASSQNSGYGYTF. CDR3 sequence (DNA): TGTGCCAGTTCCCAAAATTCAGGGTATGGCTACACCTTC. Using reference TRBV19 and TRBJ1-2 for the parts outside the CDR3, the full variable domain is DGGITQSPKYLFRKEGQNVTLSCEQNLNHDAMYWYRQDPGQGLRLIYYSQIVNDFQKGDIAEGYSVSREKKESFPLTVTSAQKNPTAFYLCASSQNSGYGYTFGSGTRLTVV.

In DNA, the CDR3 is TGTGCCAGCAGCTATTCGACATTTAGATCCTACGAGCAGTACTTC. It codes for CASSYSTFRSYEQYF. V usage is TRBV7-2 and J usage is TRBJ2-7; D is undetermined. Germline V lookup: CDR1 SGHTA, CDR2 FQGNSA. Trimming left V 4 bases short and J 1 base short, with 14 bases between. There are 15 residues in the CDR3.

The rearrangement links TRBV6-5 to TRBJ1-2; D perhaps matches TRBD1 (6 bases). V was trimmed by 5 bases and J by 4 bases, leaving 14 bases between them. Germline CDR1 MNHEY, CDR2 SVGAGI. The CDR3 length is 14 residues. CDR3 in DNA: TGTGCCAGCAGTACCCAACAGGGTGGCTATGGCTACACCTTC. Its protein product is CASSTQQGGYGYTF.

V usage is TRBV9 and J usage is TRBJ2-2; D remains unclear. This CDR3 region has 14 residues. CDR1 and CDR2 from the germline V gene are SGDLS and YYNGEE. V lost 4 bases and J 1 base, leaving 8 bases between the germline ends. The CDR3 loop reads CASSPSLNTGELFF. The CDR3 DNA is TGTGCCAGCAGCCCAAGCTTGAACACCGGGGAGCTGTTTTTT. Variable domain in full (rest from reference TRBV9 and TRBJ2-2): DSGVTQTPKHLITATGQRVTLRCSPRSGDLSVYWYQQSLDQGLQFLIQYYNGEERAKGNILERFSAQQFPDLHSELNLSSLELGDSALYFCASSPSLNTGELFFGEGSRLTVL.

The V call is TRBV5-1, the J call TRBJ2-5, with TRBD1 matching over 10 bases. Germline V CDR1 and CDR2: SGHRS, YFSETQ. Trimming took 4 bases from V and 5 from J; bases not matched to a gene: 5. This CDR3 is built from 14 residues. The CDR3 is CASSRGQGRETQYF. In DNA, the CDR3 is TGCGCCAGCAGCCGGGGACAGGGGCGGGAGACCCAGTACTTC.

The chain has TRBV6-1 and TRBJ2-7, with D perhaps matching TRBD2 (5 bases). Per the germline V gene, CDR1 is MNHNS and CDR2 is SASEGT. With 5 bases removed from V and 2 bases from J, the gap between germline ends came to 13 bases. The CDR3 runs to 14 residues. Here the CDR3 reads CASSLTAGTYEQYF. The CDR3 DNA sequence: TGTGCCAGCAGTCTCACCGCCGGGACCTACGAGCAGTACTTC.

V usage is TRBV25-1 and J usage is TRBJ2-5; D call uncertain. Germline CDR1 reads MGHDK; CDR2 reads SYGVNS. The V gene lost 2 bases and the J gene lost 1 base, with 8 bases spanning the gap. The CDR3 has 14 residues. The CDR3 region is CASSEPGTQETQYF. The CDR3 DNA reads as TGTGCCAGCAGTGAACCAGGAACCCAAGAGACCCAGTACTTC.

The chain joins TRBV13 to TRBJ1-2, with D hard to call. The germline CDR1 and CDR2 sequences are PRHDT and FYEKMQ (reference sequence). V dropped 7 bases and J dropped 2 bases, with 11 bases sitting between them. The CDR3 runs 13 residues. The chain's CDR3 is CASKVGNNYGYTF. The CDR3 nucleotides read TGTGCCAGCAAGGTCGGGAACAACTATGGCTACACCTTC.